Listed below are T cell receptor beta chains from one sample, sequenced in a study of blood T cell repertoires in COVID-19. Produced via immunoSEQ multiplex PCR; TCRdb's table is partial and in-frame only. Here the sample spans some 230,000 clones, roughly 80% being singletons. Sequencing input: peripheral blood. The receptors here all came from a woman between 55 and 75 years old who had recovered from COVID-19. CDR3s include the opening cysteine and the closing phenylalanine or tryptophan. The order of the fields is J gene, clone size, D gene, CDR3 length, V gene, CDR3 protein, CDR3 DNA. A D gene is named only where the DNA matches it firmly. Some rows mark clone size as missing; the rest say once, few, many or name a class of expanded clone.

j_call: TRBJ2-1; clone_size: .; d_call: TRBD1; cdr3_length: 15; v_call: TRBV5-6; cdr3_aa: CASSPLGQTNNEQFF; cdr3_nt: TGTGCCAGCAGTCCCTTGGGACAGACAAACAATGAGCAGTTCTTC
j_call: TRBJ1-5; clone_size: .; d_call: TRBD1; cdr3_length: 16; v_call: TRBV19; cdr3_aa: CASSIGDRGQGQPQHF; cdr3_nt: TGTGCCAGTAGTATAGGGGACAGGGGGCAAGGTCAGCCCCAGCATTTT
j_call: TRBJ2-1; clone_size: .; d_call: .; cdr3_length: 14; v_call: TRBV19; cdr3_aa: CASSISARGNEQFF; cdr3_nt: TGTGCCAGTAGTATTAGTGCTAGAGGGAATGAGCAGTTCTTC
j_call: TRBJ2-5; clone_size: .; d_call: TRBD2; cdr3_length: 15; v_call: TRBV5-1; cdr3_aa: CASSLSGLAGETQYF; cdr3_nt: TGCGCCAGCAGCTTGAGCGGACTAGCGGGAGAGACCCAGTACTTC
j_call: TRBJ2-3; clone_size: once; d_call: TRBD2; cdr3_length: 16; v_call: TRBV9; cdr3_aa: CASSAGLAGAQDTQYF; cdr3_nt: TGTGCCAGCAGCGCTGGACTAGCGGGGGCCCAAGATACGCAGTATTTT
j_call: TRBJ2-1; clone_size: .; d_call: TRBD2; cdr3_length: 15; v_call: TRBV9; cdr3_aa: CASSVLTSASNEQFF; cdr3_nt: TGTGCCAGCAGCGTACTTACTAGCGCCTCGAATGAGCAGTTCTTC
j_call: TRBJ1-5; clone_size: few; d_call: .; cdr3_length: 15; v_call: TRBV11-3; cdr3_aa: CASSLDDFVNQPQHF; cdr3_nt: TGTGCCAGCAGCTTAGATGACTTTGTCAATCAGCCCCAGCATTTT
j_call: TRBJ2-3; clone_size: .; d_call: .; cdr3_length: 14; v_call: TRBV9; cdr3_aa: CASNRDTVTDTQYF; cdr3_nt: TGTGCCAGCAATCGGGACACCGTCACAGATACGCAGTATTTT
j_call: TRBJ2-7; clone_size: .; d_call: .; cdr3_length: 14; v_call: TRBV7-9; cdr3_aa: CASSRAPRSYEQYF; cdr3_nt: TGTGCCAGCAGTCGCGCCCCCCGGTCCTACGAGCAGTACTTC
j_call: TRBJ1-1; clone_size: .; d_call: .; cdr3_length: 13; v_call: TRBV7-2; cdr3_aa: CASSRDRNTEAFF; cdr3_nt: TGTGCCAGCAGCCGAGACAGGAACACTGAAGCTTTCTTT
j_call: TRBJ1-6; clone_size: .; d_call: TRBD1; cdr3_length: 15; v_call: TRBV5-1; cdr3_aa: CASSLEGQVNSPLHF; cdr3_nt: TGCGCCAGCAGCTTGGAGGGACAGGTTAATTCACCCCTCCACTTT
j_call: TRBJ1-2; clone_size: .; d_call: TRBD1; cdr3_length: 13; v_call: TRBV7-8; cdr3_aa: CASSSRTGYGYTF; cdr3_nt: TGTGCCAGCAGCAGCCGGACAGGCTATGGCTACACCTTC
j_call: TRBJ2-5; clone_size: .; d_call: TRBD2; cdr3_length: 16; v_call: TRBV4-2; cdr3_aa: CASSQRTSGNQETQYF; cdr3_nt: TGTGCCAGCAGCCAAAGGACTAGCGGTAACCAAGAGACCCAGTACTTC
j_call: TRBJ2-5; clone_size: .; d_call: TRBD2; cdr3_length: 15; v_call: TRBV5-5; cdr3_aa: CASSSGTSGWETQYF; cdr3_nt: TGTGCCAGCAGCTCGGGGACTAGCGGGTGGGAGACCCAGTACTTC
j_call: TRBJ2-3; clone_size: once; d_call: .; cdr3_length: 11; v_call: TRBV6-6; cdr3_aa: CASSYAETQYF; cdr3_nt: TGTGCCAGCAGTTACGCGGAGACGCAGTATTTT
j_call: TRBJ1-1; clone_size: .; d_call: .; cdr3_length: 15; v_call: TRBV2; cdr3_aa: CASSARQLMNTEAFF; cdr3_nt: TGTGCCAGCAGTGCCCGACAGCTTATGAACACTGAAGCTTTCTTT
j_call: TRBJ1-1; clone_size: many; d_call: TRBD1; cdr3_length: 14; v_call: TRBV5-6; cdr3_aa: CASSFRGPHTEAFF; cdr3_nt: TGTGCCAGCAGCTTCAGGGGGCCCCACACTGAAGCTTTCTTT
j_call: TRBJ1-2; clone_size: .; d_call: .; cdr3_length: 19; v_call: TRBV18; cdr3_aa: CASSRPSSGALVSPYGYTF; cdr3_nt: TGTGCCAGCTCACGTCCCAGTTCAGGGGCGCTGGTTTCCCCCTATGGCTACACCTTC
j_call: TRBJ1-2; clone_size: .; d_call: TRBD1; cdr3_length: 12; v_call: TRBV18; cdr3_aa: CASSPTQGWCTF; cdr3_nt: TGTGCCAGCTCACCTACACAGGGGTGGTGCACCTTC
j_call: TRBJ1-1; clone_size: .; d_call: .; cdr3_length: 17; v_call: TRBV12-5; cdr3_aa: CASGLVLTRFENTEAFF; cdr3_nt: TGTGCTAGTGGTTTGGTACTTACTCGGTTTGAGAACACTGAAGCTTTCTTT
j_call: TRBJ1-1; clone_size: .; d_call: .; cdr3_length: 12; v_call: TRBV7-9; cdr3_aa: CASSPIGQRAFF; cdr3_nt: TGTGCCAGCAGCCCAATTGGACAGCGAGCTTTCTTT
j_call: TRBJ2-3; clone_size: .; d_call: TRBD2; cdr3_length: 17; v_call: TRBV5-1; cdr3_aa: CASSLASGVGGADTQYF; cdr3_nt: TGCGCCAGCAGCTTGGCCTCGGGGGTGGGGGGGGCAGATACGCAGTATTTT
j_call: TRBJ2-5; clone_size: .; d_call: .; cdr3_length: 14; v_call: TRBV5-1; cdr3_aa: CASSTGERQETQYF; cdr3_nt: TGCGCCAGCAGCACTGGAGAACGCCAAGAGACCCAGTACTTC
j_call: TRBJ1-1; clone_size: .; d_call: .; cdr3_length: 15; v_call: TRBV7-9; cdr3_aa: CASSAYDQRRTEAFF; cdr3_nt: TGTGCCAGCAGCGCCTATGACCAGCGCCGCACTGAAGCTTTCTTT
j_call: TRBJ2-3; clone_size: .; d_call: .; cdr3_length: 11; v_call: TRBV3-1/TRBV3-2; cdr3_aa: CASSLSDTQYF; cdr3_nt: TGTGCCAGCAGTCTCTCGGATACGCAGTATTTT
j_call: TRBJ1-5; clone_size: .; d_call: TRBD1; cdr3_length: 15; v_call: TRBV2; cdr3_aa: CASSADRGLGQPQHF; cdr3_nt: TGTGCCAGCAGTGCCGACAGGGGGCTTGGTCAGCCCCAGCATTTT
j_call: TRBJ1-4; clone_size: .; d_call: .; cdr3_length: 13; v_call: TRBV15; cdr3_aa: CATSRDQGEKLFF; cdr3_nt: TGTGCCACCAGCAGAGATCAGGGCGAAAAACTGTTTTTT
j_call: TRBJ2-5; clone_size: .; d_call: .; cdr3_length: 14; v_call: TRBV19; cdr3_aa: CASSIGAIQETQYF; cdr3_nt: TGTGCCAGTAGTATAGGGGCCATACAAGAGACCCAGTACTTC
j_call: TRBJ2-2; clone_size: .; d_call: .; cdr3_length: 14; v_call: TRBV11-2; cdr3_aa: CASSAYINTGELFF; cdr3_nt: TGTGCCAGCAGCGCATACATAAACACCGGGGAGCTGTTTTTT
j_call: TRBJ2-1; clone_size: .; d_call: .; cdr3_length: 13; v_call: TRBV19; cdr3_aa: CASSKNRPDEQFF; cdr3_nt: TGTGCCAGTAGTAAGAACAGGCCCGATGAGCAGTTCTTC
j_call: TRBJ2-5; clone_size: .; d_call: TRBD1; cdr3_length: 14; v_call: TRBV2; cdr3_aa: CASSSDRAGETQYF; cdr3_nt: TGTGCCAGCAGTTCCGACAGGGCAGGAGAGACCCAGTACTTC
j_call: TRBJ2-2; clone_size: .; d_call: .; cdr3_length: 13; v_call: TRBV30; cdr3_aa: CAWRGRTTGELFF; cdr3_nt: TGTGCCTGGAGGGGAAGGACTACCGGGGAGCTGTTTTTT
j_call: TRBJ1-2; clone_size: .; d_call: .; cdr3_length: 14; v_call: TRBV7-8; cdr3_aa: CASSPQAPNYGYTF; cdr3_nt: TGTGCCAGCAGCCCACAGGCACCTAACTATGGCTACACCTTC
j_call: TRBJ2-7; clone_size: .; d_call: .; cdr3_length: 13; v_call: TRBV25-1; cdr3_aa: CASIMGGSYEQYF; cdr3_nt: TGTGCCAGCATAATGGGGGGCTCCTACGAGCAGTACTTC
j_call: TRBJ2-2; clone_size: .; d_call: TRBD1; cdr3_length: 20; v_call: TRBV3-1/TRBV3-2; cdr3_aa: CASSQNRDRVLLQDTGELFF; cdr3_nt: TGTGCCAGCAGCCAAAACCGGGACAGGGTCTTACTACAGGACACCGGGGAGCTGTTTTTT
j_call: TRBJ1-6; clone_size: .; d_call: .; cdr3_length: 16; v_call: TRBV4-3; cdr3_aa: CASSLGRGSYNSPLHF; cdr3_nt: TGCGCCAGCAGCCTGGGCAGGGGCTCCTATAATTCACCCCTCCACTTT
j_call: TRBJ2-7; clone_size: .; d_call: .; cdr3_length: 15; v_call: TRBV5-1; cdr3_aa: CASSLGQGFSYEQYF; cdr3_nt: TGCGCCAGCAGCTTGGGGCAGGGGTTTTCCTACGAGCAGTACTTC
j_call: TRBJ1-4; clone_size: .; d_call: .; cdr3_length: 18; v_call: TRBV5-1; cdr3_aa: CASSLGNARVPTNEKLFF; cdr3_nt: TGCGCCAGCAGCTTGGGGAACGCCAGGGTTCCAACTAATGAAAAACTGTTTTTT
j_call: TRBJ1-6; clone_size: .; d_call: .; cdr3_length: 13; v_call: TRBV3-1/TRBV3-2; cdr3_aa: CASSRDSLSPLHF; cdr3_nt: TGTGCCAGCAGCCGAGACAGTCTTTCACCCCTCCACTTT
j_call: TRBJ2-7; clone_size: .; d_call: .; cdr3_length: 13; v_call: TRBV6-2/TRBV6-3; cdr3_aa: CASSYPGQRGQYF; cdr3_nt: TGTGCCAGCAGTTACCCAGGGCAAAGGGGGCAGTACTTC
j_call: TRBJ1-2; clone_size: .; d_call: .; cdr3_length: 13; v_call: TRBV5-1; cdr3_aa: CASSLGRDYGYTF; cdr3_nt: TGCGCCAGCAGCTTGGGCAGGGACTATGGCTACACCTTC
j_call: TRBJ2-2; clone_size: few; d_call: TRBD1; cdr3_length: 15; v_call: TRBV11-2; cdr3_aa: CASSSQGAPTGELFF; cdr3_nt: TGTGCCAGCAGCTCACAGGGGGCTCCCACCGGGGAGCTGTTTTTT
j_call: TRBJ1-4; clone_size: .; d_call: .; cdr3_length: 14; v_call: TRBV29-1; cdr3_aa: CSVPAPGIVEKLFF; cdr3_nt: TGCAGCGTCCCCGCACCGGGGATTGTCGAAAAACTGTTTTTT
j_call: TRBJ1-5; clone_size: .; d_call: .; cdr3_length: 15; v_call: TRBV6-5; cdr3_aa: CASSETGSRNQPQHF; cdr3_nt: TGTGCCAGCAGCGAGACTGGCAGTCGAAATCAGCCCCAGCATTTT
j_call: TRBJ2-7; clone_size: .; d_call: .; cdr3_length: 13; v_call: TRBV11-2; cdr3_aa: CASSLGLLYEQYF; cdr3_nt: TGTGCCAGCAGCTTGGGACTTCTCTACGAGCAGTACTTC
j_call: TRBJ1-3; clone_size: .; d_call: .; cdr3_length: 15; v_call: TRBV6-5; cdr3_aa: CASSYRGYSGNTIYF; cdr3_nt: TGTGCCAGCAGTTACCGGGGTTACTCTGGAAACACCATATATTTT
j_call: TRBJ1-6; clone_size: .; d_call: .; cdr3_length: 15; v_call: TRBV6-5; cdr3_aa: CASSYSRKRDSPLHF; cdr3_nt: TGTGCCAGCAGTTACTCACGGAAGCGGGACTCACCCCTCCACTTT
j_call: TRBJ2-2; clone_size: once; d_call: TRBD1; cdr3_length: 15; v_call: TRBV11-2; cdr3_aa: CASNMGDRVVGELFF; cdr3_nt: TGTGCCAGCAACATGGGGGACAGGGTCGTCGGGGAGCTGTTTTTT
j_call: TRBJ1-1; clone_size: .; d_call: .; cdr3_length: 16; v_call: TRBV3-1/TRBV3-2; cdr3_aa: CASSLLTGQENTEAFF; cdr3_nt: TGTGCCAGCAGCCTGCTAACCGGACAAGAGAACACTGAAGCTTTCTTT
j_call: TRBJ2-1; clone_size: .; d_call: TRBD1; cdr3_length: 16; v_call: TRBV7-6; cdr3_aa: CASSLVQGAAYNEQFF; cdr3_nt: TGTGCCAGCAGCTTAGTTCAGGGGGCTGCCTACAATGAGCAGTTCTTC
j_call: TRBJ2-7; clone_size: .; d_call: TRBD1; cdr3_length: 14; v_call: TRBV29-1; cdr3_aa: CSVAGTGLSYEQYF; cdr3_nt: TGCAGCGTCGCTGGGACAGGCTTATCCTACGAGCAGTACTTC
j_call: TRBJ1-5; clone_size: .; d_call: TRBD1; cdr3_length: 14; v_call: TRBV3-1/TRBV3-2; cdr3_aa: CASSPTGANQPQHF; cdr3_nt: TGTGCCAGCAGCCCTACAGGGGCCAATCAGCCCCAGCATTTT
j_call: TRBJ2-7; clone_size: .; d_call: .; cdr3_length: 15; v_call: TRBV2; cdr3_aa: CASRGETGTAYEQYF; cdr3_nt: TGTGCCAGCAGGGGAGAGACAGGCACGGCCTACGAGCAGTACTTC